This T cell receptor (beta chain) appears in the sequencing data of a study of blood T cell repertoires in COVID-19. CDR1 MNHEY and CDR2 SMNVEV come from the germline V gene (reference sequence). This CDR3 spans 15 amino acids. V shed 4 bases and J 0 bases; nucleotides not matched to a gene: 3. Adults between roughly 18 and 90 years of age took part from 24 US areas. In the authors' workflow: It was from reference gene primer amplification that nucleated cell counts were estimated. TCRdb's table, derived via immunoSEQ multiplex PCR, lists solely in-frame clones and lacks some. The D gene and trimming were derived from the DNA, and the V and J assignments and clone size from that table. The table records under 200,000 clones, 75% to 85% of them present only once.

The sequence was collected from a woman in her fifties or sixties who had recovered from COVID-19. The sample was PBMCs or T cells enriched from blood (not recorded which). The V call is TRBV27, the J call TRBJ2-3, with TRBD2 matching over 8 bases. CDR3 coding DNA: TGTGCCAGCAGTTATACTAGCGGTAGCACAGATACGCAGTATTTT. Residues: CASSYTSGSTDTQYF.